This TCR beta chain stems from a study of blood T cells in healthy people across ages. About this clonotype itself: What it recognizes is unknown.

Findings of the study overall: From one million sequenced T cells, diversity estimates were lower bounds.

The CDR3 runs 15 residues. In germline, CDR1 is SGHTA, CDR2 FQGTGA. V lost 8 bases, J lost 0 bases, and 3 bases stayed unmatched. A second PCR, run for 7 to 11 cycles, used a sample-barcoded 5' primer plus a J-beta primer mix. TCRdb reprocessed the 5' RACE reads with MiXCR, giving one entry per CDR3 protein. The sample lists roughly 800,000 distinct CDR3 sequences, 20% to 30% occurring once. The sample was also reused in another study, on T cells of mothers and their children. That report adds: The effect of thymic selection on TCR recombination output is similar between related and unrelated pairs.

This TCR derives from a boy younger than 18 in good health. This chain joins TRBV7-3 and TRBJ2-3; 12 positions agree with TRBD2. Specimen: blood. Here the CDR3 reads CASGLAGISTDTQYF. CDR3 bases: TGTGCCAGCGGACTAGCGGGGATAAGCACAGATACGCAGTATTTT.